This T cell receptor beta chain was captured in a study of shared clonotypes between healthy human individuals. Study details: CD4 naive cells filled three plates per donor, CD4 memory three, CD8 naive two and CD8 memory one.

Clones were read by immunoSEQ multiplex PCR, and TCRdb kept only the in-frame ones, dropping some. The repertoire holds about 2.4 million clones, with 80% to 95% as singletons. Trimming removed 4 bases at V and 0 bases at J, with 9 bases between. In germline, CDR1 is LGHNA, CDR2 YSLEER. The CDR3 is 14 amino acids. The sequence derives from a young man in good health. Some clones in this sample may be carry-over from other donors' samples. The chain couples TRBV4-3 to TRBJ2-5; D uncertain. Sequencing was carried out using naive CD4+ T cells from PBMCs. Described subset: CD45RA+ positively selected. The CDR3 sequence is CASSLYSNQETQYF. The CDR3 bases are TGCGCCAGCAGCCTTTACTCCAACCAAGAGACCCAGTACTTC.